These 18 T cell receptor beta chains originate from one sample sequenced in a study of Ad26.COV2.S vaccination and SARS-CoV-2 variants. Treatment of the sample: around 19 received Ad26.COV2.S at low or high dose, single or two shots; several received placebo; per-sample allocation not given. Sampling was performed 63 days after the first vaccine or placebo injection. TCRdb's table, derived via immunoSEQ multiplex PCR, lists solely in-frame clones and lacks some. The sample gives more than 400,000 clones, 92% of which show up once; about 1.6% is in the top ten. The sample was peripheral blood, taken in a trial of Ad26.COV2.S vaccine versus placebo. The receptors were gathered from a person between 18 and 65 years old who received the Ad26.COV2.S COVID-19 vaccine or a placebo.

The CDR3: CASSLNSPTYQETQYF. CDR3 sequence (DNA): TGTGCCAGCAGCTTAAATTCTCCGACGTACCAAGAGACCCAGTACTTC. The chain carries TRBV11-2 and TRBJ2-5; unclear D gene. The germline gives CDR1 SGHAT, CDR2 FQNNGV. This CDR3 has 16 residues. Trimming took off 2 bases at V and 0 bases at J, with 13 bases between the two ends.

The J gene is TRBJ1-1, the V gene TRBV30; no reliable D call. Germline CDR1 and CDR2: GTSNPN and SVGIG (reference sequence). Trimming removed 4 bases at V and 7 bases at J, with 19 bases between. The CDR3 totals 14 residues. CDR3 amino acids: CAWNPHRPSVEAFF. Here the CDR3 DNA reads TGTGCCTGGAATCCCCATCGACCCTCCGTTGAAGCTTTCTTT.

The genes are TRBV27 and TRBJ2-3; D is undetermined. CDR1 and CDR2 (germline): MNHEY, SMNVEV (reference sequence). The CDR3 is 14 amino acids. V was trimmed by 2 bases and J by 3 bases, leaving 9 bases between them. The CDR3 protein is CASSLRDRTDTQYF. The CDR3, as DNA: TGTGCCAGCAGTTTACGCGATAGGACAGATACGCAGTATTTT.

This rearrangement joins TRBV6-6 to TRBJ2-1; the match to TRBD2 covers 7 bases. The ends lost 6 bases at V and 2 bases at J; junction bases unmatched: 10. Germline CDR1 reads MNHNY; CDR2 reads SVGAGI (reference sequence). The CDR3 totals 16 residues. The CDR3 DNA follows: TGTGCCAGCAGAGGCCCTCTAGCGGAAACCTACAATGAGCAGTTCTTC. It encodes CASRGPLAETYNEQFF.

This clone occurred once. The chain uses TRBV18 and TRBJ1-1; D possibly corresponds to TRBD1 (5 bases). CDR1 and CDR2 from the germline V gene are KGHSH and LQKENI. This CDR3 comprises 18 residues. V lost 3 bases and J 4 bases, leaving 24 bases between the germline ends. CDR3 amino acids: CASSPLGQGKGRTTEAFF. DNA for the CDR3: TGTGCCAGCTCACCCCTGGGGCAGGGTAAGGGTAGGACCACTGAAGCTTTCTTT.

The V gene is TRBV6-2 or TRBV6-3, the J gene TRBJ1-2; the D gene is possibly TRBD1 (6 bases). The germline CDR1 and CDR2 sequences are MNHEY and SVGEGT. The length of the CDR3 is 16 residues. V lost 5 bases to trimming and J lost 0 bases, with 16 bases between them. The CDR3: CASSRPVTGPNYGYTF. CDR3 coding DNA: TGTGCCAGCAGTCGTCCCGTAACAGGGCCTAACTATGGCTACACCTTC.

The chain recombines TRBV7-2 with TRBJ2-7, with TRBD2 matching over 7 bases. The CDR3 is 15 residues long. V lost 5 bases, J lost 0 bases, and 7 bases stayed unmatched. Germline CDR1 SGHTA, CDR2 FQGNSA. CDR3 amino acids: CASSPVGGGSYEQYF. The CDR3 DNA is TGTGCCAGCAGCCCGGTCGGCGGGGGCTCCTACGAGCAGTACTTC.

The V gene is TRBV2, the J gene TRBJ2-1, with D uncertain. Germline V CDR1 and CDR2: SNHLY, FYNNEI. Trimming took off 4 bases at V and 5 bases at J, with 12 bases between the two ends. This CDR3 spans 14 amino acids. The CDR3 bases are TGTGCCAGCAGTGTTTTTGCGGCCCACAATGAGCAGTTCTTC. This gives the protein CASSVFAAHNEQFF.

This rearrangement joins TRBV29-1 to TRBJ2-3, with unresolved D. The germline V gene encodes CDR1 SQVTM and CDR2 ANQGSEA. The V end was cut by 4 bases, the J end by 0 bases, with 8 bases between. This CDR3 contains 13 residues. In nucleotides, the CDR3 is TGCAGCGTTGCTGCGGCTAGCACAGATACGCAGTATTTT. Translating it yields CSVAAASTDTQYF.

The genes are TRBV23-1 and TRBJ2-7; TRBD1 agrees at 10 bases. TRBV23-1 is given ORF status, its function remaining uncertain. The CDR3 runs to 17 residues. Trimming removed 4 bases from V and 2 bases from J; junction bases left unmatched: 11. The CDR3 sequence: CASSPIPGTGVPYEQYF. CDR3 nucleotide sequence: TGCGCCAGCAGTCCTATCCCCGGGACAGGGGTCCCCTACGAGCAGTACTTC.

This rearrangement joins TRBV3-1 (or the pseudogene TRBV3-2) to TRBJ2-1, with 11 bases matching TRBD2. Germline trimming cut 5 bases from V and 3 bases from J; bases unmatched to any gene: 12. The CDR3 runs 18 residues. The germline V gene encodes CDR1 LGHDT and CDR2 YNNKEL (reference sequence). This CDR3 reads CASSGIVSGGAFYNEQFF. The CDR3 coding sequence is TGTGCCAGCAGCGGTATAGTTAGCGGGGGGGCTTTCTACAATGAGCAGTTCTTC.

V usage is TRBV7-2 and J usage is TRBJ2-3; TRBD2 aligns across 13 bases. J gave up 10 bases and V 5 bases, and 12 bases lay outside the gene matches. The CDR3 covers 16 residues. CDR1 is SGHTA, CDR2 FQGNSA, per germline. The DNA of the CDR3 is TGTGCCAGCAGCACAACCCTACTAGCGGGGGGGCCCTCGCAGTATTTT. It codes for CASSTTLLAGGPSQYF.

This chain links TRBV28 with TRBJ2-3; weak D call: TRBD2 (6 bases). V lost 6 bases and J lost 6, with 16 bases in between. The CDR3 length is 14 residues. Germline CDR1 is MDHEN and CDR2 is SYDVKM. This chain's CDR3 is CASSPGALKDTQYF. The CDR3 DNA reads as TGTGCCAGCAGCCCGGGAGCGCTTAAGGATACGCAGTATTTT.

The sample holds one count of this clone. The chain uses TRBV24-1 and TRBJ2-6, with TRBD1 matching 8 bases. V was pared by 4 bases and J by 0 bases, with 10 bases of the junction left unmatched. Germline V gene sequence: CDR1 KGHDR, CDR2 SFDVKD. The CDR3 sequence is 19 residues long. CDR3 coding DNA: TGTGCCACCAGTGACCAACGACAGGGGCATCACTCTGGGGCCAACGTCCTGACTTTC. This gives the protein CATSDQRQGHHSGANVLTF.

The CDR3 sequence is CASSPGQGRETQYF. The CDR3 DNA follows: TGTGCCAGCAGCCCAGGACAGGGGCGGGAGACCCAGTACTTC. This chain connects TRBV11-3 to TRBJ2-5, with 9 bases lining up with TRBD1. The CDR3 has 14 residues. V shed 5 bases, J shed 5 bases, and the junction held 6 bases outside the gene matches. Germline CDR1 reads SGHNT; CDR2 reads YENEEA.

The sample holds one count of this clone. The chain has TRBV11-2 and TRBJ2-5; D not resolved. The CDR3 is 12 amino acids. The germline V and J ends were trimmed by 6 bases and 5 bases, with 10 bases remaining between them. Per the germline V gene, CDR1 is SGHAT and CDR2 is FQNNGV. The CDR3 coding sequence is TGTGCCAGCAGAGACCCAATGGAGACCCAGTACTTC. This codes for CASRDPMETQYF.

The gene calls are TRBV3-1 (or the pseudogene TRBV3-2) and TRBJ2-1; 9 nucleotides agree with TRBD2. The germline gives CDR1 LGHDT, CDR2 YNNKEL (reference sequence). The CDR3 length is 15 residues. V was pared by 2 bases and J by 6 bases, with 5 bases of the junction left unmatched. CDR3 loop: CASSQRLAGVNEQFF. For the CDR3, the DNA is TGTGCCAGCAGCCAACGCTTAGCGGGGGTCAATGAGCAGTTCTTC.

V is TRBV5-1 and J is TRBJ2-1, with 7 bases aligning to TRBD1. The CDR3 covers 14 residues. Germline-derived CDR1 and CDR2 are SGHRS and YFSETQ. V shed 3 bases and J 3 bases; nucleotides not matched to a gene: 3. The CDR3 protein is CASSSGQSYNEQFF. CDR3 nucleotide sequence: TGCGCCAGCAGCTCGGGACAGAGCTACAATGAGCAGTTCTTC. The complete variable domain, with remaining parts taken from reference TRBV5-1 and TRBJ2-1, reads KAGVTQTPRYLIKTRGQQVTLSCSPISGHRSVSWYQQTPGQGLQFLFEYFSETQRNKGNFPGRFSGRQFSNSRSEMNVSTLELGDSALYLCASSSGQSYNEQFFGPGTRLTVL.